The clone carrying this T cell receptor beta chain appeared a single time. This sample stems from a study of blood T cell repertoires in COVID-19. Study-wide background: Italy, Spain and the United States were the sources of the convalescent and acute COVID-19 samples. T cells, B-cell-depleted T cells, or PBMCs provided the cDNA or gDNA that served as material.

One Seattle source followed patients from active infection through their disease course. As handled by the study authors: Using reference gene primer amplification, nucleated cell counts were estimated. This table comes from immunoSEQ multiplex PCR, and its TCRdb copy is limited to in-frame clones, with some not included. V and J calls and clone size are copied from that table; D and trimming were computed from the DNA. Of 200,000 or so clones listed, 80% to 90% are singletons. V dropped 4 bases and J dropped 5; count of bases not matched to a gene: 3. Per the germline V gene, CDR1 is LNHNV and CDR2 is YYDKDF (reference sequence). The CDR3 contains 16 residues.

The receptor was derived from a woman of 80 years or more with COVID-19, enrolled during active disease. The J gene is TRBJ2-2, the V gene TRBV15, with TRBD2 matching 14 bases. Sequencing used peripheral blood. The CDR3 loop reads CATSIGLAGGTGELFF. The CDR3 DNA sequence: TGTGCCACCAGCATCGGACTAGCGGGGGGTACCGGGGAGCTGTTTTTT.